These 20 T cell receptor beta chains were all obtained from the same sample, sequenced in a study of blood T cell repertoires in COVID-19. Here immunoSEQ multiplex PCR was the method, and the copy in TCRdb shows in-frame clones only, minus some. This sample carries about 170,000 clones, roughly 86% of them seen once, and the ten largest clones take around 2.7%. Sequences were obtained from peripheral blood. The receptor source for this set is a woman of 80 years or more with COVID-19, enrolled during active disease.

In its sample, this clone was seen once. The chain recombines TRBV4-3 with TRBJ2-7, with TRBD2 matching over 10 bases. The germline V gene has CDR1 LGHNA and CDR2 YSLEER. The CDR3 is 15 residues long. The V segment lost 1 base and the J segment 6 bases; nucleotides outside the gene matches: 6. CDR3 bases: TGCGCCAGCAGCCAAGCAACTAGCGGGGAGGGCGAGCAGTACTTC. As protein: CASSQATSGEGEQYF.

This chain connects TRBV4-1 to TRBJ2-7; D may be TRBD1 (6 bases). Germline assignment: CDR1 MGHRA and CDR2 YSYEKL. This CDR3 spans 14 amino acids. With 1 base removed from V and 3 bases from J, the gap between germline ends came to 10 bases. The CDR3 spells CASSQGQGHYEQYF. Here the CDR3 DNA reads TGCGCCAGCAGCCAAGGCCAGGGGCACTACGAGCAGTACTTC.

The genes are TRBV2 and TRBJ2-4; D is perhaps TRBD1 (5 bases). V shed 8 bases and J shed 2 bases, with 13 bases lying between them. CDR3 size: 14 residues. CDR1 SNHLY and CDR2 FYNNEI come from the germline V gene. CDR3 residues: CASLEQVTKNIQYF. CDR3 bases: TGTGCCAGCTTAGAACAGGTGACCAAAAACATTCAGTACTTC.

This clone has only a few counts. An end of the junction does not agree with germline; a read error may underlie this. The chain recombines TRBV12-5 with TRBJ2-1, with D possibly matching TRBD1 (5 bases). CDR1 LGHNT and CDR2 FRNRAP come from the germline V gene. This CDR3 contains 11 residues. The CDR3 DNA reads TGTGCTAGTGGTTTGGTAACAGGAGCCATCTTC. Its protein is CASGLVTGAIF.

The chain's CDR3 is CAWIGALNTGELFF. The CDR3 nucleotides are TGTGCCTGGATCGGTGCCCTGAACACCGGGGAGCTGTTTTTT. V and J are TRBV30 and TRBJ2-2, with unresolved D. This CDR3 has 14 residues. V was pared by 4 bases and J by 1 base, with 10 bases between. The V gene's germline CDR1 is GTSNPN and CDR2 SVGIG (reference sequence).

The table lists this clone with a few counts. The CDR3 protein is CASSLGRGQGGYEQYF. CDR3 DNA sequence: TGCGCCAGCAGCTTGGGCAGAGGGCAGGGAGGGTACGAGCAGTACTTC. This rearrangement joins TRBV5-1 to TRBJ2-7, with TRBD2 identical over 7 bases. The CDR3 sequence is 16 residues long. The junction had 10 bases not matched to a gene; V was cut back by 0 bases and J by 4 bases. Germline V gene data show CDR1 as SGHRS and CDR2 as YFSETQ.

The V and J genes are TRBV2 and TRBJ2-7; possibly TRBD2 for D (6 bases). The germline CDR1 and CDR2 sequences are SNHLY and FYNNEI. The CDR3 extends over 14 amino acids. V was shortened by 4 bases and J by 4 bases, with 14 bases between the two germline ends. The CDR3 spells CASSVMAGYYEQYF. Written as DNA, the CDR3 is TGTGCCAGCAGTGTCATGGCGGGATATTACGAGCAGTACTTC.

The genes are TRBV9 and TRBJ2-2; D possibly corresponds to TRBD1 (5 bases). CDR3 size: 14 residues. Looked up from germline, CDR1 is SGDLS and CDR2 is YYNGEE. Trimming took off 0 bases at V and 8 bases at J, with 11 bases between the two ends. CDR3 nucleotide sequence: TGTGCCAGCAGCGTAGTAGGGGTTGAGGGGGAGCTGTTTTTT. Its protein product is CASSVVGVEGELFF.

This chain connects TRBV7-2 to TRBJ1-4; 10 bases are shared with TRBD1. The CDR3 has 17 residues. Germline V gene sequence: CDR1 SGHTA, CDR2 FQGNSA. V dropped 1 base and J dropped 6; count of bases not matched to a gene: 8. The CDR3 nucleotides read TGTGCCAGCAGCTTAGAGCCCCCCGGGACAGGGGATGAAAAACTGTTTTTT. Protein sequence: CASSLEPPGTGDEKLFF.

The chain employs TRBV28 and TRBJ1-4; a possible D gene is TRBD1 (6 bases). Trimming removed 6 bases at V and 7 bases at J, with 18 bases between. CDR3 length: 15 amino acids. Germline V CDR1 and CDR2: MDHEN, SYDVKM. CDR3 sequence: CASSLYRALSEKLFF. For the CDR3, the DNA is TGTGCCAGCAGCCTCTACAGGGCCCTTAGTGAAAAACTGTTTTTT.

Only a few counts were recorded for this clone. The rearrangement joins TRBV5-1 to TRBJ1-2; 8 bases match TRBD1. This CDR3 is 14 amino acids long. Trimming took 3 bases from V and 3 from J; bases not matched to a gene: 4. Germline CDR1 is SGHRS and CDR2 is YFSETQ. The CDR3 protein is CASSSQGADYGYTF. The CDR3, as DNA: TGCGCCAGCAGCTCTCAGGGGGCGGACTATGGCTACACCTTC.

CDR3 coding DNA: TGCGCCAGCAGCGAGAGAACAGGTAATTACGAGCAGTACTTC. The encoded protein is CASSERTGNYEQYF. The V call is TRBV5-1, the J call TRBJ2-7, with TRBD1 as a possible D gene (5 bases). The germline V gene has CDR1 SGHRS and CDR2 YFSETQ. The CDR3 covers 14 residues. V gave up 4 bases and J gave up 4 bases, with 15 bases separating them. Full variable domain (outside the CDR3, taken from reference TRBV5-1 and TRBJ2-7): KAGVTQTPRYLIKTRGQQVTLSCSPISGHRSVSWYQQTPGQGLQFLFEYFSETQRNKGNFPGRFSGRQFSNSRSEMNVSTLELGDSALYLCASSERTGNYEQYFGPGTRLTVT.

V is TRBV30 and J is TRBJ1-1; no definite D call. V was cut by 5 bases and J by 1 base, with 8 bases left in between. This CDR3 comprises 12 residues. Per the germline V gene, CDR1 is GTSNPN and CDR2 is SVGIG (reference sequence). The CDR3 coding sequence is TGTGCCTGGGGACGGGAGAACACTGAAGCTTTCTTT. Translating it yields CAWGRENTEAFF. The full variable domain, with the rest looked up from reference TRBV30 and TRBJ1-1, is SQTIHQWPATLVQPVGSPLSLECTVEGTSNPNLYWYRQAAGRGLQLLFYSVGIGQISSEVPQNLSASRPQDRQFILSSKKLLLSDSGFYLCAWGRENTEAFFGQGTRLTVV.

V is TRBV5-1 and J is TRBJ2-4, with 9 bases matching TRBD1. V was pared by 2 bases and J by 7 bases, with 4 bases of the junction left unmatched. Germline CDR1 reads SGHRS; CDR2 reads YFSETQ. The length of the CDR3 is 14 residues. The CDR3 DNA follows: TGCGCCAGCAGCTTAACAGGGGGCGGCAACATTCAGTACTTC. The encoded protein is CASSLTGGGNIQYF.

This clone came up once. The CDR3 sequence is CASSGQYNSPLHF. The CDR3 DNA reads TGTGCCAGCAGTGGACAGTATAATTCACCCCTCCACTTT. The rearrangement joins TRBV6-2 or TRBV6-3 to TRBJ1-6, with D maybe TRBD1 (6 bases). Germline assignment: CDR1 MNHEY and CDR2 SVGEGT. The CDR3 spans 13 residues. Trimming stripped 5 bases from V and 4 bases from J, with 6 bases between.

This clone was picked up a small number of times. The CDR3 DNA reads TGCGCCAGCAGCCATGCGGTGTCAGACAGGGTAAACACTGAAGCTTTCTTT. It encodes CASSHAVSDRVNTEAFF. This chain uses TRBV4-1 with TRBJ1-1; 7 bases fit TRBD1. V trimming: 3 bases; J trimming: 2 bases; junction bases outside the gene matches: 12. Germline values: CDR1 MGHRA, CDR2 YSYEKL. The CDR3 runs 17 residues.

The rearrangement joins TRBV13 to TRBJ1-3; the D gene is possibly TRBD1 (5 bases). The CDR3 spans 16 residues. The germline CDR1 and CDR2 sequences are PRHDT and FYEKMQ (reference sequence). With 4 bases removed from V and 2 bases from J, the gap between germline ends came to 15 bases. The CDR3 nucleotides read TGTGCCAGCAGCTCGGGGGTCTCGGAAGCTGGAAACACCATATATTTT. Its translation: CASSSGVSEAGNTIYF.

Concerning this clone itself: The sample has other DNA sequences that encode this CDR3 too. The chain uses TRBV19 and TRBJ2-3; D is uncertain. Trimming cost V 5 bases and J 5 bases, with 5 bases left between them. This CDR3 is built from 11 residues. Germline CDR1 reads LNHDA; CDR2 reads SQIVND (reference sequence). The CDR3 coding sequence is TGTGCCAGTAGTTCGGGAGATACGCAGTATTTT. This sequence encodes CASSSGDTQYF. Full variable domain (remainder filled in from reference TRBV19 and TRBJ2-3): DGGITQSPKYLFRKEGQNVTLSCEQNLNHDAMYWYRQDPGQGLRLIYYSQIVNDFQKGDIAEGYSVSREKKESFPLTVTSAQKNPTAFYLCASSSGDTQYFGPGTRLTVL.

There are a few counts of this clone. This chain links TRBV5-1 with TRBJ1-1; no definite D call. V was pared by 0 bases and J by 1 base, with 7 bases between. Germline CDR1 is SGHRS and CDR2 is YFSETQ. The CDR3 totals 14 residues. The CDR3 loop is CASSLESRNTEAFF. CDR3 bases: TGCGCCAGCAGCTTGGAATCCCGGAACACTGAAGCTTTCTTT.

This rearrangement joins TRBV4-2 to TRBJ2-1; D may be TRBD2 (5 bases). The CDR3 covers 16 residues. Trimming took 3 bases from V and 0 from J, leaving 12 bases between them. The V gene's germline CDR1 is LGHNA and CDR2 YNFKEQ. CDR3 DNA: TGTGCCAGCAGCCACTCACCTGGGAGCTCCTACAATGAGCAGTTCTTC. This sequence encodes CASSHSPGSSYNEQFF.